This TCR beta chain stems from a study of blood T cell repertoires in COVID-19. Germline V CDR1 and CDR2: MNHEY, SVGAGI. The CDR3 is 12 amino acids. V shed 2 bases and J shed 8 bases, with 9 bases lying between them. Method: immunoSEQ multiplex PCR; TCRdb's copy keeps in-frame clones and lacks some. The sample contains roughly 160,000 clones, approximately 88% of which appear only once. This clonotype was sampled from a man aged 18-30 years with active or convalescent COVID-19. Sequenced input: peripheral blood. The chain has TRBV6-5 and TRBJ1-1, with D maybe TRBD1 (5 bases). CDR3 coding DNA: TGTGCCAGCAGTTACCAAACAGGAGAAGCTTTCTTT. It codes for CASSYQTGEAFF.